The 13 T cell receptor beta chains below were found in one sample sequenced in a study of T cell responses to AZD1222 COVID-19 vaccine. Sequencing used immunoSEQ multiplex PCR; TCRdb keeps in-frame clones, though not all of them. The table lists around 200,000 clones, 85% to 95% of them singletons. The starting material was peripheral blood, obtained on day 0 of AZD1222 vaccination. The receptors were gathered from an adult in good health.

V usage is TRBV7-2 and J usage is TRBJ1-5; D remains ambiguous. This CDR3 region has 16 residues. Germline V gene data show CDR1 as SGHTA and CDR2 as FQGNSA. The V and J ends lost 1 base and 4 bases respectively, with 14 bases between them. The CDR3 nucleotides are TGTGCCAGCAGCTTAGTGAGCGGAGTAGGTAATCAGCCCCAGCATTTT. It specifies CASSLVSGVGNQPQHF.

The chain joins TRBV4-1 to TRBJ2-3, with TRBD2 matching 8 bases. CDR1 and CDR2 from the germline V gene are MGHRA and YSYEKL. V shed 1 base and J 4 bases; nucleotides not matched to a gene: 10. The CDR3 is 17 amino acids. The CDR3 nucleotides are TGCGCCAGCAGCCAAGGGACCGGGACTAGGGGTTCAGATACGCAGTATTTT. This sequence encodes CASSQGTGTRGSDTQYF.

This sequence joins TRBV19 and TRBJ1-6; unclear D gene. The germline V gene encodes CDR1 LNHDA and CDR2 SQIVND (reference sequence). V was trimmed by 1 base and J by 2 bases, leaving 15 bases between them. The CDR3 length is 18 residues. CDR3 coding DNA: TGTGCCAGTAGTATAGGGCCCCTGGGAGAGGCCTATAATTCACCCCTCCACTTT. It specifies CASSIGPLGEAYNSPLHF.

V gene TRBV11-3 combines with J gene TRBJ1-1; 12 nucleotides align to TRBD1. Germline CDR1 reads SGHNT; CDR2 reads YENEEA. Trimming took 2 bases from V and 11 from J; bases not matched to a gene: 12. The CDR3 has 16 residues. The CDR3 here is CASSLFPPGQGARAFF. In DNA, the CDR3 is TGTGCCAGCAGCTTATTCCCTCCGGGACAGGGGGCCAGGGCTTTCTTT. Filled out from reference TRBV11-3 and TRBJ1-1, the complete variable domain reads EAGVVQSPRYKIIEKKQPVAFWCNPISGHNTLYWYLQNLGQGPELLIRYENEEAVDDSQLPKDRFSAERLKGVDSTLKIQPAELGDSAVYLCASSLFPPGQGARAFFGQGTRLTVV.

This chain links TRBV5-8 with TRBJ2-2; TRBD2 is a possible D gene (6 bases). This CDR3 contains 15 residues. The germline V gene encodes CDR1 SGHTS and CDR2 YDEGEE. Trimming took off 3 bases at V and 1 base at J, with 10 bases between the two ends. Here the CDR3 reads CASSWSGGNTGELFF. For the CDR3, the DNA is TGTGCCAGCAGCTGGTCCGGGGGGAACACCGGGGAGCTGTTTTTT.

The chain couples TRBV19 to TRBJ2-7; 11 nucleotides align to TRBD2. Germline V gene sequence: CDR1 LNHDA, CDR2 SQIVND (reference sequence). The length of the CDR3 is 15 residues. The junction had 12 bases not matched to a gene; V was cut back by 10 bases and J by 4 bases. CDR3 bases: TGTGCCACCCAGGCGGCCGGGACTAGCGGATACGAGCAGTACTTC. Its translation is CATQAAGTSGYEQYF. Filled out from reference TRBV19 and TRBJ2-7, the complete variable domain reads DGGITQSPKYLFRKEGQNVTLSCEQNLNHDAMYWYRQDPGQGLRLIYYSQIVNDFQKGDIAEGYSVSREKKESFPLTVTSAQKNPTAFYLCATQAAGTSGYEQYFGPGTRLTVT.

V usage is TRBV5-1 and J usage is TRBJ2-7, with 7 bases matching TRBD1. V lost 3 bases to trimming and J lost 6 bases; unmatched junction nucleotides: 3. The CDR3 runs 12 residues. Germline values: CDR1 SGHRS, CDR2 YFSETQ. The CDR3 DNA sequence: TGCGCCAGCAGCTGGGACAGCTCCGAGCAGTACTTC. Amino acid sequence: CASSWDSSEQYF.

This clone was counted a few times. The chain has TRBV7-9 and TRBJ2-5; TRBD1 agrees at 9 bases. CDR1 is SEHNR and CDR2 is FQNEAQ in the germline V gene (reference sequence). This CDR3 comprises 15 residues. The trim removed 5 bases at V and 2 bases at J, leaving 6 bases unmatched. The CDR3 sequence: CASSEETGGQETQYF. The CDR3 bases are TGTGCCAGCAGCGAAGAGACAGGGGGGCAAGAGACCCAGTACTTC.

V usage is TRBV6-5 and J usage is TRBJ1-2; no clear D. This CDR3 is built from 14 residues. Trimming cost V 3 bases and J 5 bases, with 13 bases left between them. CDR1 MNHEY and CDR2 SVGAGI come from the germline V gene. CDR3 sequence (DNA): TGTGCCAGCAGTTATGGGGTAGGGCGGTATGGCTACACCTTC. It codes for CASSYGVGRYGYTF.

This chain uses TRBV15 with TRBJ1-5; the D is unclear. CDR3 length: 13 residues. Looked up from germline, CDR1 is LNHNV and CDR2 is YYDKDF (reference sequence). The V gene lost 2 bases and the J gene lost 5 bases, with 7 bases spanning the gap. The CDR3 spells CATSRFRHQPQHF. Here the CDR3 DNA reads TGTGCCACCAGCAGATTCAGACATCAGCCCCAGCATTTT.

This clone was picked up a small number of times. This chain joins TRBV3-1 (or the pseudogene TRBV3-2) and TRBJ2-3; 12 positions match TRBD2. V dropped 5 bases and J dropped 0; count of bases not matched to a gene: 3. Germline values: CDR1 LGHDT, CDR2 YNNKEL (reference sequence). This CDR3 is built from 16 residues. CDR3 nucleotide sequence: TGTGCCAGCAGCTGGACTAGCGGGGCTAGCACAGATACGCAGTATTTT. The encoded protein is CASSWTSGASTDTQYF.

The rearrangement uses TRBV7-2 and TRBJ1-2; no firm D call. The germline V gene encodes CDR1 SGHTA and CDR2 FQGNSA. This CDR3 has 15 amino acids. V was cut by 5 bases and J by 4 bases, with 17 bases left in between. The CDR3 DNA sequence: TGTGCCAGCAGCGAGGGAGCAGGACCGAGCTATGGCTACACCTTC. This codes for CASSEGAGPSYGYTF.

The chain is built from TRBV3-1 (or the pseudogene TRBV3-2) and TRBJ1-3, with D hard to call. Germline CDR1 reads LGHDT; CDR2 reads YNNKEL (reference sequence). The CDR3 totals 14 residues. The germline V and J ends were trimmed by 4 bases and 6 bases, with 13 bases remaining between them. CDR3 coding DNA: TGTGCCAGCAGCCCGTCATCAAACCTAAACACCATATATTTT. Amino acid sequence: CASSPSSNLNTIYF.